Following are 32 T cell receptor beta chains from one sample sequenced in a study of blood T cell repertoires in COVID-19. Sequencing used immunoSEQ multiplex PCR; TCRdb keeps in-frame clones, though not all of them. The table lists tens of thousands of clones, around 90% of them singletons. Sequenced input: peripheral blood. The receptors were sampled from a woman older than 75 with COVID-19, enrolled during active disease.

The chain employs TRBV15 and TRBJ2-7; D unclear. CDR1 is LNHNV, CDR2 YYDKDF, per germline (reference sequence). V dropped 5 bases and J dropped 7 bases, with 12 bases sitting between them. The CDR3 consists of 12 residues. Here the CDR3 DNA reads TGTGCCACCAGCGTCCTCCCGAGGGAGCAGTACTTC. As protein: CATSVLPREQYF. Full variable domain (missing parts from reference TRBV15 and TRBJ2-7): DAMVIQNPRYQVTQFGKPVTLSCSQTLNHNVMYWYQQKSSQAPKLLFHYYDKDFNNEADTPDNFQSRRPNTSFCFLDIRSPGLGDTAMYLCATSVLPREQYFGPGTRLTVT.

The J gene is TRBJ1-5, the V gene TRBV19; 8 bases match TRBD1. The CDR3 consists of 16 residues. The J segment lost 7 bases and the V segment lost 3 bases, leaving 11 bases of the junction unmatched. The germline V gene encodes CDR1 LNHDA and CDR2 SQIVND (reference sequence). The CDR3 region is CASSIRGQGAGQPQHF. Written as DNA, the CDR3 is TGTGCCAGTAGTATTCGGGGGCAGGGGGCCGGGCAGCCCCAGCATTTT.

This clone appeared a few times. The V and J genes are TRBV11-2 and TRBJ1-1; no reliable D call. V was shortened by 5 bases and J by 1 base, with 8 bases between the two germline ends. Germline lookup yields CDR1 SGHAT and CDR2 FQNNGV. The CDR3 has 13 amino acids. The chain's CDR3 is CASSLEGNTEAFF. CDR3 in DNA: TGTGCCAGCAGCCTCGAGGGGAACACTGAAGCTTTCTTT.

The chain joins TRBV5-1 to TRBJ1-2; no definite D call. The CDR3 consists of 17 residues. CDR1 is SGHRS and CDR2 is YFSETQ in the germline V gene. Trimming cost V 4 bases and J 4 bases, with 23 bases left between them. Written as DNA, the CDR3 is TGCGCCAGCAGCACAATTAGGGCGACTGGGGAGGCCTATGGCTACACCTTC. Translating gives CASSTIRATGEAYGYTF.

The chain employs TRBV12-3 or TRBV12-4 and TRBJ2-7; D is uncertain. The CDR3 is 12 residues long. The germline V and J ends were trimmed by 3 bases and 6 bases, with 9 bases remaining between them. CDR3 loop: CASSFTPSEQYF. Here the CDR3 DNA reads TGTGCCAGCAGTTTTACTCCATCCGAGCAGTACTTC.

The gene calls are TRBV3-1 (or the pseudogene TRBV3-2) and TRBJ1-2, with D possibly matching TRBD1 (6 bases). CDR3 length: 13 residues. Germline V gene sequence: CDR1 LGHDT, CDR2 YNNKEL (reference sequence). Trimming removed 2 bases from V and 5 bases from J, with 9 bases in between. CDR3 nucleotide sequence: TGTGCCAGCAGCCAACAGGGGCGGTATGGCTACACCTTC. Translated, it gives CASSQQGRYGYTF.

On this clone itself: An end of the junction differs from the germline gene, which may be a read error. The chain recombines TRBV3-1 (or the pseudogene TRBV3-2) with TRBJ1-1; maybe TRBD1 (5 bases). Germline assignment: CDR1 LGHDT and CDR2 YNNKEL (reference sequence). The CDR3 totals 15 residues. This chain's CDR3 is CASNNLGGENAEAFF. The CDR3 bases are TGTGCCAGTAACAACCTCGGGGGGGAGAACGCTGAAGCTTTCTTT.

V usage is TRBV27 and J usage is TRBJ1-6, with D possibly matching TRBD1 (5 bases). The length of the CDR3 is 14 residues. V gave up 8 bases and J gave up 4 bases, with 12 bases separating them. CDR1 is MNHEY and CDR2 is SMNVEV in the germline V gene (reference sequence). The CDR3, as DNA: TGTGCCAGCCGCGAACAGGTTTATAATTCACCCCTCCACTTT. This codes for CASREQVYNSPLHF.

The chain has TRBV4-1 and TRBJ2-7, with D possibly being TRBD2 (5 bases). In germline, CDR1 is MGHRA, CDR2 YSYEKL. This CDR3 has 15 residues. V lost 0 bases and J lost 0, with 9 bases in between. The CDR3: CASSQERGSSYEQYF. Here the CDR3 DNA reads TGCGCCAGCAGCCAAGAGCGAGGGAGCTCCTACGAGCAGTACTTC.

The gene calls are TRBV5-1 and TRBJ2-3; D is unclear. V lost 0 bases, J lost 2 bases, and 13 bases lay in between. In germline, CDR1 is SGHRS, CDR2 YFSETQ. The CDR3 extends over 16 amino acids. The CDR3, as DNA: TGCGCCAGCAGCTTGGCCGCTAGAGACTTCACAGATACGCAGTATTTT. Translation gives CASSLAARDFTDTQYF.

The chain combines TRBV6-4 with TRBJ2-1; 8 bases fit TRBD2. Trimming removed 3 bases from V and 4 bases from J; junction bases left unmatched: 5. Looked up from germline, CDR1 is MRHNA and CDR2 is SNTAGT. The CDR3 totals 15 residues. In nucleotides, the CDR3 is TGTGCCAGCAGTGAAGTAGCGGGGAGATACAATGAGCAGTTCTTC. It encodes CASSEVAGRYNEQFF.

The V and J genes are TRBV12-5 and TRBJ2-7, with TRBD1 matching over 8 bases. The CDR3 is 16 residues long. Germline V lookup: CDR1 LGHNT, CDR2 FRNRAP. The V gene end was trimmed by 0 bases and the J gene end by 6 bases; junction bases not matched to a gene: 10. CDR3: CASGLVKADRVREQYF. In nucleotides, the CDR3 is TGTGCTAGTGGTTTGGTAAAGGCGGACAGGGTCCGCGAGCAGTACTTC.

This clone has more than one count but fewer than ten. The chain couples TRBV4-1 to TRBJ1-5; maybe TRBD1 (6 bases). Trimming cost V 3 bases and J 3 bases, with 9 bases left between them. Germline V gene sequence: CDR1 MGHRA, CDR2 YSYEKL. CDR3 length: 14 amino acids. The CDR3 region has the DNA TGCGCCAGCAGCCACGGACAGACCAATCAGCCCCAGCATTTT. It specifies CASSHGQTNQPQHF.

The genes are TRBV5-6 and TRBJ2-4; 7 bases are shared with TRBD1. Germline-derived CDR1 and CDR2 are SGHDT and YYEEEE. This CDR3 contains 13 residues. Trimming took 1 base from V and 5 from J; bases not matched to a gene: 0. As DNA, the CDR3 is TGTGCCAGCAGCTTGACAGGGGAAAACATTCAGTACTTC. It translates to CASSLTGENIQYF.

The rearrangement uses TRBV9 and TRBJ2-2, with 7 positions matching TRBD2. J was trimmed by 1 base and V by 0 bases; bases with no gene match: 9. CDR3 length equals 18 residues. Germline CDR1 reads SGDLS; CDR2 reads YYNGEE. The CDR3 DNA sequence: TGTGCCAGCAGCGTAGCATCTAGCGGCTCTCAGAACACCGGGGAGCTGTTTTTT. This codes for CASSVASSGSQNTGELFF.

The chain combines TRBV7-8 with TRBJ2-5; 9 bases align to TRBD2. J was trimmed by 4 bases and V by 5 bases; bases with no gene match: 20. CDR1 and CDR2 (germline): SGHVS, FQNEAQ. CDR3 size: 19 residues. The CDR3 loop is CASSPVSGGAGVSRETQYF. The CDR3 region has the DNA TGTGCCAGCAGCCCTGTTAGCGGGGGCGCCGGGGTGTCCAGAGAGACCCAGTACTTC.

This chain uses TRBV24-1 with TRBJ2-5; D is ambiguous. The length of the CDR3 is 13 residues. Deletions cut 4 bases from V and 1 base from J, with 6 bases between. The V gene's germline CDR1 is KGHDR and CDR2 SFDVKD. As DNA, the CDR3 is TGTGCCACCAGTGACCCATCCCAAGAGACCCAGTACTTC. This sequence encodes CATSDPSQETQYF.

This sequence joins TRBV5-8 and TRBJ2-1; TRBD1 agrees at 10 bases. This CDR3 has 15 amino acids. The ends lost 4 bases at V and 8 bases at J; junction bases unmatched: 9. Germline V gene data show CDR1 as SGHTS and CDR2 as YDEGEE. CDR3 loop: CASSVGQGRYHEQFF. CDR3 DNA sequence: TGTGCCAGCAGCGTGGGACAGGGGAGATACCATGAGCAGTTCTTC.

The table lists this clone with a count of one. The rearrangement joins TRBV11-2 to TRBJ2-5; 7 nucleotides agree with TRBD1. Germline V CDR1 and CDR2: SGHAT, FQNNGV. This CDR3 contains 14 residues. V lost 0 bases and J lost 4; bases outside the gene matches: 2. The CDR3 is CASSLDQGVETQYF. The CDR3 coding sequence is TGTGCCAGCAGCTTAGATCAGGGGGTAGAGACCCAGTACTTC.

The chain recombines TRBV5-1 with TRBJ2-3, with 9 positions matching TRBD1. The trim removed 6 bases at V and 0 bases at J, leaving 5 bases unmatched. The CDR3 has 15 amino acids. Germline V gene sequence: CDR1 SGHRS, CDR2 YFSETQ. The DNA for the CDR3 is TGCGCCAGCACCAACAGGGGGCCTAGCACAGATACGCAGTATTTT. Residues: CASTNRGPSTDTQYF.

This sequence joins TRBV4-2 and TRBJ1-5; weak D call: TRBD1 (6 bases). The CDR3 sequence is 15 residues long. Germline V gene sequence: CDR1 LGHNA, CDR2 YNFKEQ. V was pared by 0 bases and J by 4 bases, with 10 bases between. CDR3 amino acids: CASSQDGQKNQPQHF. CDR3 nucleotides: TGTGCCAGCAGCCAAGATGGACAGAAGAATCAGCCCCAGCATTTT.

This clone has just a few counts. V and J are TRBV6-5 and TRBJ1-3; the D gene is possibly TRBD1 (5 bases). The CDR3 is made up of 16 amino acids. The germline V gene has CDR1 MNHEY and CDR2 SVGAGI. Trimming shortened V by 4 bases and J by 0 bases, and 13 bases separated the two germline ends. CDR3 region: CASSWGEHSSGNTIYF. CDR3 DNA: TGTGCCAGCAGTTGGGGGGAGCATAGCTCTGGAAACACCATATATTTT.

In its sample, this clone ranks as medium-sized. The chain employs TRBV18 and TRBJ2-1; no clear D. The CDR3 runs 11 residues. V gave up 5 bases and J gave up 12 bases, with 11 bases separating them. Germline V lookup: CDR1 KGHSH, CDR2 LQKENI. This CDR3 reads CASSVGLSQFF. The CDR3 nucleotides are TGTGCCAGCTCAGTGGGCCTATCGCAGTTCTTC.

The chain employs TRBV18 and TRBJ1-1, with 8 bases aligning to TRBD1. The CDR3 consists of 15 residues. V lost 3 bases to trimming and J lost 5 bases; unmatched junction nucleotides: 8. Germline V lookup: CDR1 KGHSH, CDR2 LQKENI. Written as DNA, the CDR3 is TGTGCCAGCTCACCTCGGTCAGGGGGCGTGACTGAAGCTTTCTTT. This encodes CASSPRSGGVTEAFF.

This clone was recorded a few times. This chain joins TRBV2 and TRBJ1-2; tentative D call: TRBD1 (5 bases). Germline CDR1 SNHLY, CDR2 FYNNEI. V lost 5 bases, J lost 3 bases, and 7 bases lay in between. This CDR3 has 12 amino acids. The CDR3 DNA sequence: TGTGCCAGCAGTCCAGGGTACTATGGCTACACCTTC. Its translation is CASSPGYYGYTF.

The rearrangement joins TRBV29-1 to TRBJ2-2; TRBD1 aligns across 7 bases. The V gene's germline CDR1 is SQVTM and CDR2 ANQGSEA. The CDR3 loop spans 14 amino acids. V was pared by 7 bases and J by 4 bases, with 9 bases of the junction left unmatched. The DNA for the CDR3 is TGCAGCGCACTCCAGGGGGTCGGCACCGGGGAGCTGTTTTTT. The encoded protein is CSALQGVGTGELFF.

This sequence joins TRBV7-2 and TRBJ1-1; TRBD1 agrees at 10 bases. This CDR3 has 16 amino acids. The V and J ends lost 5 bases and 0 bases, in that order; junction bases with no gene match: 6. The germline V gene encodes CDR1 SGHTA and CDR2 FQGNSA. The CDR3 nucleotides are TGTGCCAGCAGCCGGACAGGGGGGCTCCTGAACACTGAAGCTTTCTTT. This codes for CASSRTGGLLNTEAFF.

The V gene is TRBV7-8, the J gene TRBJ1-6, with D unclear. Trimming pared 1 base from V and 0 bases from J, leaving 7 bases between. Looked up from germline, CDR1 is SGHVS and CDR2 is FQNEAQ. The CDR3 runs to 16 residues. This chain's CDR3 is CASSLDGSSYNSPLHF. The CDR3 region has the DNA TGTGCCAGCAGCTTAGACGGGAGCTCCTATAATTCACCCCTCCACTTT.

In DNA, the CDR3 is TGTGCCAGCAGCCAGCCCACCGGGACAGCACCGAGGACTGAAGCTTTCTTT. Translating gives CASSQPTGTAPRTEAFF. The chain joins TRBV4-2 to TRBJ1-1; 7 nucleotides line up with TRBD1. Trimming cost V 3 bases and J 5 bases; bases outside gene matches: 15. This CDR3 region has 17 residues. Germline-derived CDR1 and CDR2 are LGHNA and YNFKEQ.

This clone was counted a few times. CDR3 residues: CASSLVAGSGNTIYF. In nucleotides, the CDR3 is TGTGCCAGCAGCTTAGTCGCAGGGTCTGGAAACACCATATATTTT. The V and J genes are TRBV7-2 and TRBJ1-3; possibly TRBD1 for D (5 bases). The CDR3 runs to 15 residues. Germline CDR1 and CDR2: SGHTA and FQGNSA. V was pared by 1 base and J by 1 base, with 8 bases between.

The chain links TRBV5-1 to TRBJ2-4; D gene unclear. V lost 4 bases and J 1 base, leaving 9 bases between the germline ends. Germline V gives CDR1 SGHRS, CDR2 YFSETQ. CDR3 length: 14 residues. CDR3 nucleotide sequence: TGCGCCAGCAGCCTCGAGTGGGCCAAAAACATTCAGTACTTC. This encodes CASSLEWAKNIQYF.

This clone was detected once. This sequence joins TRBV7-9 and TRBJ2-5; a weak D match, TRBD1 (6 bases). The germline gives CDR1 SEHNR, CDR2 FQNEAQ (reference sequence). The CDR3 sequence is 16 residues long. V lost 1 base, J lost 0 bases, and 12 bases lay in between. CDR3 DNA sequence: TGTGCCAGCAGCTTAGGAGGGACAATGTACCAAGAGACCCAGTACTTC. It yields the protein CASSLGGTMYQETQYF.